The clone carrying this T cell receptor (beta chain) appeared a few times. Its target is unknown. This specimen belongs to a study of post-analysis software for immune sequencing data. Unique molecular identifiers were present in the TCR beta cDNA libraries. About 500,000 cDNA molecules were obtained from approximately 0.91 to 9.4 million T cells. TCRdb processed the PCR reads anew with MiXCR; each CDR3 protein has one entry. The sample gives hundreds of thousands of distinct CDR3 sequences, over 30% of which show up once; under 9% is in the top ten. This CDR3 spans 15 amino acids. The germline V gene has CDR1 LGHNA and CDR2 YNFKEQ. V lost 1 base and J 4 bases, leaving 11 bases between the germline ends. Whole-study results and caveats: Patients had higher frequencies than controls of roughly five TRBV segments, including TRBV5-6, TRBV5-1 and TRBV20-1.

The chain links TRBV4-2 to TRBJ2-1; D is perhaps TRBD1 (6 bases). Material for sequencing was blood. The clonotype originates from a girl aged 2-9 years with multiple sclerosis. Here the CDR3 DNA reads TGTGCCAGCAGCCAAGTACGGGACACATACAATGAGCAGTTCTTC. Amino acid sequence: CASSQVRDTYNEQFF.